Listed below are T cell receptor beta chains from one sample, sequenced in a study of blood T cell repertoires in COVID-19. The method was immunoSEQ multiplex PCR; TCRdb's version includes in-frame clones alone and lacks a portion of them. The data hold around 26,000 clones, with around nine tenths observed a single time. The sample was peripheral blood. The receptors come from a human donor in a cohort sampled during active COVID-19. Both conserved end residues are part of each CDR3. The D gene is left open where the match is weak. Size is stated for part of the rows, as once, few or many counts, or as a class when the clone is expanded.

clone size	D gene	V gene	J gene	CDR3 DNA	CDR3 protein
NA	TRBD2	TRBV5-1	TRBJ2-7	TGCGCCAGCAGCCAGATTGCGGGAGAGCCGAACGAGCAGTACTTC	CASSQIAGEPNEQYF
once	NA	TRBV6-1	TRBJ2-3	TGTGCCAGCAGTGAACGGGTCCCCACAGATACGCAGTATTTT	CASSERVPTDTQYF
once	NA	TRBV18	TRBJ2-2	TGTGCCAGCTCACCACTTTCTGAATGGAGATCGAACACCGGGGAGCTGTTTTTT	CASSPLSEWRSNTGELFF
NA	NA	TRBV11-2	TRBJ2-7	TGTGCCAGCAGCCCCTCGGCAGGGATCTACGAGCAGTACTTC	CASSPSAGIYEQYF
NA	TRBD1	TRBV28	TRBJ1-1	TGTGCCAGTTATCAGGGGGCTTTCGCTGAAGCTTTCTTT	CASYQGAFAEAFF
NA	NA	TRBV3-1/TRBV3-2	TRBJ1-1	TGTGCCAGCAGCCAAGGTAGTGGCAGGATTAACACTGAAGCTTTCTTT	CASSQGSGRINTEAFF
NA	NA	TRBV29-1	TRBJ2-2	TGCAGCGTCGATAGCGGCAGGAACACCGGGGAGCTGTTTTTT	CSVDSGRNTGELFF
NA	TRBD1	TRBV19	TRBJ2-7	TGTGCCAGTAGTCGCGCCGACAGGGGAGGCGAGCAGTACTTC	CASSRADRGGEQYF
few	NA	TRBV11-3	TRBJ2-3	TGTGCCAGCAGCTTAGAGGCCTTCACAGATACGCAGTATTTT	CASSLEAFTDTQYF
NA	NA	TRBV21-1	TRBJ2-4	TGTGCCAGCAGCTTGCCCGAGCGAGCCAAAAACATTCAGTACTTC	CASSLPERAKNIQYF
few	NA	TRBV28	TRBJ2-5	TGTGCCAGCAGCGGAGAGACCCAGTACTTC	CASSGETQYF
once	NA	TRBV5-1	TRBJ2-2	TGCGCCAGCAGCTTGGAGGGGGACGGCGGGGAGCTGTTTTTT	CASSLEGDGGELFF
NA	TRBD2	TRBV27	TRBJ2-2	TGTGCCAGCAGTCCGCAATCGCCGGGACTAGTTTGGACCGGGGAGCTGTTTTTT	CASSPQSPGLVWTGELFF
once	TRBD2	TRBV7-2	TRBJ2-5	TGTGCCAGCAGCTCCTCCCTAGCGGGGGGGCTTCGCATCCAAGAGACCCAGTACTTC	CASSSSLAGGLRIQETQYF
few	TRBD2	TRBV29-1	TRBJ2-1	TGCAGCGTAACCCCACTAGCGGAATACAATGAGCAGTTCTTC	CSVTPLAEYNEQFF
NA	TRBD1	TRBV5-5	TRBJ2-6	TGTGCCAGCAGCTTAGCGGGACAGGGCGCTGGGGCCAACGTCCTGACTTTC	CASSLAGQGAGANVLTF
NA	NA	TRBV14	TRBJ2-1	TGTGCCAGCAGCCCTCTAGCGAACAATGAGCAGTTCTTC	CASSPLANNEQFF
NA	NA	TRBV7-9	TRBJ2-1	TGTGCCAGCAAAACGGAGGGGTTAATTGGTGAGCAGTTCTTC	CASKTEGLIGEQFF
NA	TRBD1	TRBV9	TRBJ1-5	TGTGCCAGCAGCCAAACGACAGGGGATCAGCCCCAGCATTTT	CASSQTTGDQPQHF
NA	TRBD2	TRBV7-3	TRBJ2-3	TGTGCCAGCAGCTTAACCCTAGCGGTGACAGATACGCAGTATTTT	CASSLTLAVTDTQYF
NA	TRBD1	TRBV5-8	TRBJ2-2	TGTGCCAGCAGCAGGGGACAGGGGCCCGGGGAGCTGTTTTTT	CASSRGQGPGELFF
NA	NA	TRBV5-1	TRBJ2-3	TGCGCCAGCAGCTTGGGCCGGGGAGATACGCAGTATTTT	CASSLGRGDTQYF
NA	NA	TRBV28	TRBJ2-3	TGTGCCAGCAGTTCTCCGGGATCCAGCACAGATACGCAGTATTTT	CASSSPGSSTDTQYF
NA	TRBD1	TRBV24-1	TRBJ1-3	TGTGCCACCCTACCTCGGACAGGACCTGCGGGAAACACCATATATTTT	CATLPRTGPAGNTIYF
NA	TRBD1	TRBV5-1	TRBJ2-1	TGCGCCACCGCACAGGGGGCGGATCACAATGAGCAGTTCTTC	CATAQGADHNEQFF
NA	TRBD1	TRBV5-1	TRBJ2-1	TGCGCCAGCAGCCCACTCACACAGGGGGCGGGCAATGAGCAGTTCTTC	CASSPLTQGAGNEQFF
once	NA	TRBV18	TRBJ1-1	TGTGCCAGCTCACGTGACACCTTGGGGAACACTGAAGCTTTCTTT	CASSRDTLGNTEAFF
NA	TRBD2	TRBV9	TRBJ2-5	TGTGCCAGCAGCGTAGGACTAGCGGGGGCCGGGGAGACCCAGTACTTC	CASSVGLAGAGETQYF
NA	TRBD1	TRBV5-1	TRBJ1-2	TGCGCCAGCAGCGGACAGGGGGCACAAAACTATGGCTACACCTTC	CASSGQGAQNYGYTF
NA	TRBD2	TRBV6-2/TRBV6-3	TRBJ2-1	TGTGCCAGCAGTCTAGCGGGAGGGTACAATGAGCAGTTCTTC	CASSLAGGYNEQFF
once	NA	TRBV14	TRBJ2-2	TGTGCCAGCAGCCCGAACGCGGGGTGGGGCACCGGGGAGCTGTTTTTT	CASSPNAGWGTGELFF
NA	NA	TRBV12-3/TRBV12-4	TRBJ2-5	TGTGCCAGCAGTTTGAGCCAAGAGACCCAGTACTTC	CASSLSQETQYF
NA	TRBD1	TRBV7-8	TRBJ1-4	TGTGCCAGCAGCAGTACAGGGGCGGCAACTAATGAAAAACTGTTTTTT	CASSSTGAATNEKLFF
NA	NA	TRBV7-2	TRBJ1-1	TGTGCCAGCAGCATAGGCGGAGGGAGATGGACTGAAGCTTTCTTT	CASSIGGGRWTEAFF
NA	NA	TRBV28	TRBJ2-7	TGTGCCAGCAGTTCCACGGTATTTTCATACGAGCAGTACTTC	CASSSTVFSYEQYF
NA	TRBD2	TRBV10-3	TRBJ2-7	TGTGCCATCAGTGAGGCGGGGAGGGGTGGTGGCGAGCAGTACTTC	CAISEAGRGGGEQYF
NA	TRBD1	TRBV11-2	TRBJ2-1	TGTGCCAGCAGCTCTCGACAGGGCGTCTACAATGAGCAGTTCTTC	CASSSRQGVYNEQFF